This TCR beta chain stems from a study of OX40 agonist ivuxolimab in advanced cancers. Remarks on this clone: The antigen is unknown.

Regarding the study as a whole: Expanded clones were, on average, more numerous in CD8+ T cells than in CD4+. At 0.1 to 3.0 mg/kg, clonal expansion of CD4+ and CD8+ blood T cells had occurred by week 6.

Germline lookup yields CDR1 SGHAT and CDR2 FQNNGV. The CDR3 spans 16 residues. V lost 6 bases, J lost 6 bases, and 12 bases stayed unmatched. Libraries were prepared by immunoSEQ multiplex PCR; TCRdb keeps only in-frame clonotypes and omits some of them. This table has roughly 38,000 clones, around nine tenths appearing once. The clonotype comes from an adult with an advanced solid tumor such as melanoma, head and neck, liver or kidney cancer. The starting material was CD4+ or CD8+ T cells sorted from blood, obtained in a trial of the OX40 agonist ivuxolimab. This chain connects TRBV11-2 to TRBJ2-1; TRBD1 agrees at 9 bases. As DNA, the CDR3 is TGTGCCAGCAGAAAAGGCACAGGGGGCCCGTCCAATGAGCAGTTCTTC. Translating it yields CASRKGTGGPSNEQFF.